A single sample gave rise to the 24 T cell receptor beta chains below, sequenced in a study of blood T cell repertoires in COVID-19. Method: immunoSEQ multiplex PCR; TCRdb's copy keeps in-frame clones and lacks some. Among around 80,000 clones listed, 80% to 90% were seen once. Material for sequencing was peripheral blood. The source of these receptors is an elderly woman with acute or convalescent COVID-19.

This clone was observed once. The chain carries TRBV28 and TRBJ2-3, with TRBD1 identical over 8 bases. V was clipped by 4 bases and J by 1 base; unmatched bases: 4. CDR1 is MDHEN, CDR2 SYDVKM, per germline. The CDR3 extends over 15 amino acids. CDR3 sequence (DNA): TGTGCCAGCAGTTCCCTGACAGGGGGCACAGATACGCAGTATTTT. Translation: CASSSLTGGTDTQYF.

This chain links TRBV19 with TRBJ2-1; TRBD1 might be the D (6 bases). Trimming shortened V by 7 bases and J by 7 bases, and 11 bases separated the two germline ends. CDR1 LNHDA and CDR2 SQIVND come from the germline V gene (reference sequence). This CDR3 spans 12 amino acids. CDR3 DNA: TGTGCCAGTAACCAGGGGTTAAATGAGCAGTTCTTC. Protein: CASNQGLNEQFF. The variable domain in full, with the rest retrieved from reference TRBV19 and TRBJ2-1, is DGGITQSPKYLFRKEGQNVTLSCEQNLNHDAMYWYRQDPGQGLRLIYYSQIVNDFQKGDIAEGYSVSREKKESFPLTVTSAQKNPTAFYLCASNQGLNEQFFGPGTRLTVL.

The CDR3 region has the DNA TGTGCCAGCTCGTCCCTAGCGGGATCCTACAATGAGCAGTTCTTC. Protein sequence: CASSSLAGSYNEQFF. The rearrangement joins TRBV18 to TRBJ2-1; 9 positions agree with TRBD2. This CDR3 has 15 amino acids. The ends lost 6 bases at V and 1 base at J; junction bases unmatched: 4. Germline values: CDR1 KGHSH, CDR2 LQKENI.

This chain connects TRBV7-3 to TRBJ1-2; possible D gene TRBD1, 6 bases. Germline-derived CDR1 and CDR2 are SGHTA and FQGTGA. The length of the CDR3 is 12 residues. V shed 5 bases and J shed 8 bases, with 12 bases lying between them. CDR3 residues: CASSTGTGGYTF. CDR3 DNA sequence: TGTGCCAGCAGCACCGGAACAGGGGGCTACACCTTC.

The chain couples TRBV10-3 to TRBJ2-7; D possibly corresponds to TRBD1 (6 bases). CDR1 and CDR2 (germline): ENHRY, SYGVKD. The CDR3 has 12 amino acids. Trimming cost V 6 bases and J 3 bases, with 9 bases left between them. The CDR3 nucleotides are TGTGCCATCAGCCAGGACAGCTACGAGCAGTACTTC. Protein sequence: CAISQDSYEQYF.

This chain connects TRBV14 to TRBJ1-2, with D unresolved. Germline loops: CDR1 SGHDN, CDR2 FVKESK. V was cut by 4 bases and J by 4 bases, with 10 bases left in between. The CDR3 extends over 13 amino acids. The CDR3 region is CASSRGYLYGYTF. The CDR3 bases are TGTGCCAGCAGCCGCGGCTACCTCTATGGCTACACCTTC.

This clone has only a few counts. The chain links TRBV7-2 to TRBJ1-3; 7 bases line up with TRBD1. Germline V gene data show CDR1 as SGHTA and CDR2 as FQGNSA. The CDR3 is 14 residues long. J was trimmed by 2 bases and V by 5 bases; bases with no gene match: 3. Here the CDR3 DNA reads TGTGCCAGCAGCGCTGGGACAGCTGGAAACACCATATATTTT. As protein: CASSAGTAGNTIYF.

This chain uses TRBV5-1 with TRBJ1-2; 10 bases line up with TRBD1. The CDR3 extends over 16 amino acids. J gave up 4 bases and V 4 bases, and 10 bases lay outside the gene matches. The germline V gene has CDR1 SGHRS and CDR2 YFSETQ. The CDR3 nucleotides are TGCGCCAGCAGCGGAGGGGGACAGGGGATCGTCTATGGCTACACCTTC. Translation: CASSGGGQGIVYGYTF.

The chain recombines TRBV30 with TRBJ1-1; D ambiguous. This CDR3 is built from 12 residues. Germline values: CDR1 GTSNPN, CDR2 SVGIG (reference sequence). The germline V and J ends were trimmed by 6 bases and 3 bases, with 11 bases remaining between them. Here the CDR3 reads CACQTVDTEAFF. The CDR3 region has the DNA TGTGCCTGCCAGACTGTGGACACTGAAGCTTTCTTT.

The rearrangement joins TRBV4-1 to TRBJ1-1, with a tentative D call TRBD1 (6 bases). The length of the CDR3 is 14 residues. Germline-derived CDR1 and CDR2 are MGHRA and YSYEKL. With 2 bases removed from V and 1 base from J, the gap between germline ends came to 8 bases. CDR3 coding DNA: TGCGCCAGCAGCCAACGACAGGCGAACACTGAAGCTTTCTTT. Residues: CASSQRQANTEAFF.

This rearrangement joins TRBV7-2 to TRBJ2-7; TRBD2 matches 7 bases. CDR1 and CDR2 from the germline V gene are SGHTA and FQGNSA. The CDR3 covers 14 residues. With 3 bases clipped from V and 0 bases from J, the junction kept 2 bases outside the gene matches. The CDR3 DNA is TGTGCCAGCAGCTTGAGCGGGGACTCCTACGAGCAGTACTTC. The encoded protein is CASSLSGDSYEQYF.

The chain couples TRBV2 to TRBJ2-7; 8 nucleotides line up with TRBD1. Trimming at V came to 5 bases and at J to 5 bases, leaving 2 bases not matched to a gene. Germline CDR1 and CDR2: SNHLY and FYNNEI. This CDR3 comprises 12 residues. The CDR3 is CASSNRGNEQYF. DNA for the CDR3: TGTGCCAGCAGTAACAGGGGGAACGAGCAGTACTTC.

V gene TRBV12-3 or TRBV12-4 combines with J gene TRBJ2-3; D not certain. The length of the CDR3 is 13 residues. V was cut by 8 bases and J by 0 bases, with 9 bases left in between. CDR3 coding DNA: TGTGCCAGCTCCCAGTTAAGCACAGATACGCAGTATTTT. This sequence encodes CASSQLSTDTQYF.

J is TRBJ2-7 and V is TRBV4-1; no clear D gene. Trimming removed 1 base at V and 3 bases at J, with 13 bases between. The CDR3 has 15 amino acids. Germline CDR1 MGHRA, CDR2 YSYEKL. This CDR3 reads CASSQGLDRVYEQYF. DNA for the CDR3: TGCGCCAGCAGCCAAGGGCTAGATCGCGTCTACGAGCAGTACTTC.

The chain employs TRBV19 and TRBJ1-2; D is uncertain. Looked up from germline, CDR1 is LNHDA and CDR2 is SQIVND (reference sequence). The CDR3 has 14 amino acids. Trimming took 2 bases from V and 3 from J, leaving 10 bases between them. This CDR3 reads CASSILQRDYGYTF. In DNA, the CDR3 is TGTGCCAGTAGTATACTTCAGAGGGACTATGGCTACACCTTC.

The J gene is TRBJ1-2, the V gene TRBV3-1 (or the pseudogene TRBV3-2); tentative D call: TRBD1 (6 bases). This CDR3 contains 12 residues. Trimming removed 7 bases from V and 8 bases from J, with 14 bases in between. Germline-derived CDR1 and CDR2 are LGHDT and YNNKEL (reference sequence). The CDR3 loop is CASTPPQGGYTF. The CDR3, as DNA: TGTGCCAGCACCCCCCCTCAGGGGGGCTACACCTTC.

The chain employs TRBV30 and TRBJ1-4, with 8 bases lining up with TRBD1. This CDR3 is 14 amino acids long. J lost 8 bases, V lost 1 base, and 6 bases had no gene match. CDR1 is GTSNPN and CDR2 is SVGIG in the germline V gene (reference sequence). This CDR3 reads CAWSGNRGFEKLFF. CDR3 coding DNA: TGTGCCTGGAGTGGAAACAGGGGGTTCGAAAAACTGTTTTTT.

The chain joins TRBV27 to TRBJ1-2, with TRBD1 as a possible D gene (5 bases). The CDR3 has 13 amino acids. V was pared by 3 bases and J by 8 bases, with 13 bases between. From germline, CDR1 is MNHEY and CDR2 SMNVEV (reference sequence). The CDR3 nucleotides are TGTGCCAGCAGTTTTCAAGGGGCGGGGGGCTACACCTTC. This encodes CASSFQGAGGYTF.

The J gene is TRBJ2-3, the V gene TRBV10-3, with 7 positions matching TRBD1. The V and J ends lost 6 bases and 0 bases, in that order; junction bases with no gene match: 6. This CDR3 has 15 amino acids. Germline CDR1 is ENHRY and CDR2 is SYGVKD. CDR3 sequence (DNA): TGTGCCATCAGGGCGGACAGGTCTAGCACAGATACGCAGTATTTT. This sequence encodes CAIRADRSSTDTQYF.

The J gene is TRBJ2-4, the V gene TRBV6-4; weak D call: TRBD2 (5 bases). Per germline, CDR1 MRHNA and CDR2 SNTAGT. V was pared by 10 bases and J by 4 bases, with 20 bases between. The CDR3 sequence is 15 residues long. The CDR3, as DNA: TGTGCCAACTCGATGTGGAGGCCCAAGAAAAACATTCAGTACTTC. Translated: CANSMWRPKKNIQYF.

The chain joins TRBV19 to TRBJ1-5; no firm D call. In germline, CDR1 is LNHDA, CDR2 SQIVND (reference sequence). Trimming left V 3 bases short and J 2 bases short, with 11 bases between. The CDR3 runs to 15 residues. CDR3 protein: CASSMREMGNQPQHF. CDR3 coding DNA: TGTGCCAGTAGTATGAGAGAGATGGGCAATCAGCCCCAGCATTTT. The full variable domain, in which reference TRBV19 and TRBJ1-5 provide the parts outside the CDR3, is DGGITQSPKYLFRKEGQNVTLSCEQNLNHDAMYWYRQDPGQGLRLIYYSQIVNDFQKGDIAEGYSVSREKKESFPLTVTSAQKNPTAFYLCASSMREMGNQPQHFGDGTRLSIL.

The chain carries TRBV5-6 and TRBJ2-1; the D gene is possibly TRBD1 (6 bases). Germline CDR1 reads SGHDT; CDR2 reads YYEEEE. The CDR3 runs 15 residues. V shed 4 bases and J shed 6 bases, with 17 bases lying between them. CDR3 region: CASSPAGRGSNEQFF. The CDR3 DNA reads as TGTGCCAGCAGCCCTGCGGGCAGGGGAAGCAATGAGCAGTTCTTC.

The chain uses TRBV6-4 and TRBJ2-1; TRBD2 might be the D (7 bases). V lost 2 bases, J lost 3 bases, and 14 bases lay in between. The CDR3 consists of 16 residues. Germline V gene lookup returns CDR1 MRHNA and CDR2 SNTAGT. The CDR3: CASSDGRGANYNEQFF. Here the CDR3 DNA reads TGTGCCAGCAGTGACGGCCGGGGGGCTAACTACAATGAGCAGTTCTTC.

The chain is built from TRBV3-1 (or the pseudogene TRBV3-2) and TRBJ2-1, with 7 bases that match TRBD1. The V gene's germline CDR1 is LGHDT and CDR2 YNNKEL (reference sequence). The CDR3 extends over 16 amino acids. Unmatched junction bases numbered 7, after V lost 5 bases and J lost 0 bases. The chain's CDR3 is CASSTRTGRSYNEQFF. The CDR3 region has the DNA TGTGCCAGCAGCACGCGGACAGGACGCTCCTACAATGAGCAGTTCTTC.